This entry lists 10 T cell receptor beta chains sequenced from one sample in a study of control samples from healthy donors and cancer patients. Data came from immunoSEQ multiplex PCR; TCRdb stores just in-frame clones and leaves some out. The profile covers over 150,000 clones, with around 95% appearing a single time and about 5.6% taken by the ten largest. Source material: blood. These receptors originate from a man aged 35-49 years in good health.

This chain links TRBV7-9 with TRBJ1-1; D call uncertain. The CDR3 totals 11 residues. Germline CDR1 SEHNR, CDR2 FQNEAQ (reference sequence). V dropped 5 bases and J dropped 0 bases, with 1 base sitting between them. The CDR3 DNA reads as TGTGCCAGCAGCGTGAACACTGAAGCTTTCTTT. It specifies CASSVNTEAFF. Variable domain in full (rest from reference TRBV7-9 and TRBJ1-1): DTGVSQNPRHKITKRGQNVTFRCDPISEHNRLYWYRQTLGQGPEFLTYFQNEAQLEKSRLLSDRFSAERPKGSFSTLEIQRTEQGDSAMYLCASSVNTEAFFGQGTRLTVV.

J is TRBJ2-7 and V is TRBV19, with unresolved D. V lost 3 bases, J lost 6 bases, and 15 bases lay in between. This CDR3 is built from 14 residues. Per germline, CDR1 LNHDA and CDR2 SQIVND (reference sequence). CDR3 sequence reads: CASSIGSILSEQYF. CDR3 sequence (DNA): TGTGCCAGTAGTATCGGGTCGATCCTTAGCGAGCAGTACTTC. Based on the CDR3 plus reference TRBV19 and TRBJ2-7, the full variable domain is DGGITQSPKYLFRKEGQNVTLSCEQNLNHDAMYWYRQDPGQGLRLIYYSQIVNDFQKGDIAEGYSVSREKKESFPLTVTSAQKNPTAFYLCASSIGSILSEQYFGPGTRLTVT.

The rearrangement uses TRBV9 and TRBJ2-1; unclear D gene. The germline V and J ends were trimmed by 4 bases and 4 bases, with 9 bases remaining between them. From germline, CDR1 is SGDLS and CDR2 YYNGEE. The CDR3 loop spans 13 amino acids. The CDR3 reads CASSTQTYNEQFF. For the CDR3, the DNA is TGTGCCAGCAGCACCCAAACATACAATGAGCAGTTCTTC.

In its sample, this clone was seen once. The chain's CDR3 is CASSQDRGPYEQYF. In DNA, the CDR3 is TGCGCCAGCAGCCAGGACAGGGGTCCCTACGAGCAGTACTTC. J is TRBJ2-7 and V is TRBV4-3; 9 positions match TRBD1. With V trimmed by 3 bases and J by 2 bases, 2 bases remained unmatched. The V gene's germline CDR1 is LGHNA and CDR2 YSLEER. The CDR3 runs to 14 residues.

V is TRBV19 and J is TRBJ1-4; D is perhaps TRBD1 (6 bases). The germline V gene has CDR1 LNHDA and CDR2 SQIVND (reference sequence). CDR3 length: 15 residues. V dropped 9 bases and J dropped 8 bases, with 22 bases sitting between them. The CDR3 nucleotides are TGTGCCAGCAAATATTTAGGGGGGCGCGAGGAAAAACTGTTTTTT. It specifies CASKYLGGREEKLFF.

The chain carries TRBV7-5 and TRBJ2-1; the D call in the table, TRBD2, was not verified against the DNA. TRBV7-5 is classified as a pseudogene. This CDR3 is 16 amino acids long. For the CDR3, the DNA is TGTGTCAGAAGGCGGAGACTAGCGGGGGAATACAATGAGCAGTTCTTC. This codes for CVRRRRLAGEYNEQFF.

Notes on this clone: The junction and the germline gene differ at one end; a read error may be behind it. This chain connects TRBV27 to TRBJ2-7; possible D gene TRBD2, 5 bases. The CDR3 has 13 residues. CDR1 is MNHEY, CDR2 SMNVEV, per germline (reference sequence). CDR3 nucleotides: TGTGCCAGCAGTTTAAGATCGGGGTACGGGCAGTACTTC. Protein product: CASSLRSGYGQYF.

J is TRBJ1-5 and V is TRBV27; TRBD1 might be the D (5 bases). The V end lost 3 bases, the J end lost 6 bases, and 9 bases lay between the germline ends. The CDR3 has 13 residues. Germline CDR1 is MNHEY and CDR2 is SMNVEV (reference sequence). CDR3 DNA: TGTGCCAGCAGTTTCAGGGAGGGTCAGCCCCAGCATTTT. Encoded protein: CASSFREGQPQHF.

The CDR3 region has the DNA TGCGCCAGCAGCTTTGCAGGGGGAGCCTACGAGCAGTACTTC. It codes for CASSFAGGAYEQYF. The V and J genes are TRBV5-1 and TRBJ2-7; 7 bases agree with TRBD1. This CDR3 contains 14 residues. Trimming removed 2 bases from V and 2 bases from J; junction bases left unmatched: 4. Germline V gene sequence: CDR1 SGHRS, CDR2 YFSETQ.

The chain carries TRBV4-1 and TRBJ1-3; D might be TRBD1 (6 bases). This CDR3 spans 16 amino acids. CDR1 is MGHRA and CDR2 is YSYEKL in the germline V gene. V dropped 0 bases and J dropped 3 bases, with 12 bases sitting between them. The CDR3 spells CASSQEWAGDGNTIYF. The CDR3 nucleotides are TGCGCCAGCAGCCAAGAATGGGCAGGGGATGGAAACACCATATATTTT.